These 9 T cell receptor beta chains were all obtained from the same sample, sequenced in a study of human T cells and chemical hapten exposure. Time point: patch test 1, 2 weeks after DPC sensitization. Treatment of the sample: therapeutic diphenylcyclopropenone sensitization with weekly scalp DPC. TCRdb re-derived calls from the RACE reads in MiXCR, one entry per CDR3 protein. The repertoire has some 340,000 distinct CDR3 sequences, around 7% of them found once; the top ten carry approximately 8.9%. The material was whole blood, obtained in connection with sensitization to the hapten diphenylcyclopropenone (DPC). The receptors here all came from a woman aged 18-35 years with alopecia areata. Some clones in this sample may be carry-over from other donors' samples.

This chain uses TRBV12-3 or TRBV12-4 with TRBJ1-2; a weak D match, TRBD1 (6 bases). The CDR3 is made up of 20 amino acids. V lost 6 bases, J lost 2 bases, and 31 bases lay in between. DNA for the CDR3: TGTGCCAGCAGCCTGGGGACGGACAGCGTAGGATATCAACGCAACTATGGCTACACCTTC. It specifies CASSLGTDSVGYQRNYGYTF.

The chain carries TRBV6-5 and TRBJ1-1, with D maybe TRBD1 (6 bases). Germline assignment: CDR1 MNHEY and CDR2 SVGAGI. The germline V and J ends were trimmed by 7 bases and 4 bases, with 16 bases remaining between them. The CDR3 spans 14 residues. The CDR3 sequence: CASTYNGGTTEAFF. The CDR3, as DNA: TGTGCCAGCACCTACAACGGGGGCACCACTGAAGCTTTCTTT.

This clonotype was found a few times. The chain links TRBV20-1 to TRBJ2-5; no firm D call. The CDR3 length is 13 residues. Germline loops: CDR1 DFQATT, CDR2 SNEGSKA (reference sequence). V was cut by 0 bases and J by 6 bases, with 11 bases left in between. The CDR3 protein is CSARDGVAQTQYF. In DNA, the CDR3 is TGCAGTGCTAGAGATGGGGTAGCCCAGACCCAGTACTTC.

This clonotype was counted many times. The chain couples TRBV4-3 to TRBJ2-7; no clear D gene. Germline-derived CDR1 and CDR2 are LGHNA and YSLEER. V lost 1 base to trimming and J lost 0 bases, with 13 bases between them. CDR3 length: 16 amino acids. In DNA form, the CDR3 reads TGCGCCAGCAGCCAAGTACATGTCGGAGCCTCCTACGAGCAGTACTTC. Translating gives CASSQVHVGASYEQYF.

This clonotype was observed a few times. The CDR3 bases are TGTGCCAGCAGCTCTAGCGGGGGGCACTCCTACGAGCAGTACTTC. This sequence encodes CASSSSGGHSYEQYF. The chain uses TRBV7-9 and TRBJ2-7, with 11 positions matching TRBD2. This CDR3 comprises 15 residues. The V gene end was trimmed by 4 bases and the J gene end by 0 bases; junction bases not matched to a gene: 2. CDR1 is SEHNR and CDR2 is FQNEAQ in the germline V gene (reference sequence).

This clonotype showed up just a few times. V gene TRBV7-2 combines with J gene TRBJ1-2; D is possibly TRBD1 (6 bases). CDR3 size: 12 residues. V lost 7 bases, J lost 4 bases, and 10 bases lay in between. The germline CDR1 and CDR2 sequences are SGHTA and FQGNSA. The CDR3 loop is CASKDSSYGYTF. The CDR3 coding sequence is TGTGCCAGCAAGGACAGCTCCTATGGCTACACCTTC. Variable domain in full (rest from reference TRBV7-2 and TRBJ1-2): GAGVSQSPSNKVTEKGKDVELRCDPISGHTALYWYRQSLGQGLEFLIYFQGNSAPDKSGLPSDRFSAERTGGSVSTLTIQRTQQEDSAVYLCASKDSSYGYTFGSGTRLTVV.

This clonotype turned up a few times. The J gene is TRBJ2-7, the V gene TRBV27, with 10 nucleotides matching TRBD2. CDR3 length: 14 amino acids. After removal of 5 bases from V and 5 bases from J, the junction contained 6 bases not matched to a gene. The V gene's germline CDR1 is MNHEY and CDR2 SMNVEV (reference sequence). The CDR3 sequence is CASSPGLAWNEQYF. For the CDR3, the DNA is TGTGCCAGCAGTCCGGGACTAGCGTGGAACGAGCAGTACTTC.

This clonotype was recorded many times. The V and J genes are TRBV18 and TRBJ1-1, with D uncertain. In germline, CDR1 is KGHSH, CDR2 LQKENI. This CDR3 has 14 residues. With 3 bases removed from V and 2 bases from J, the gap between germline ends came to 10 bases. The CDR3 is CASSPSASNTEAFF. The CDR3 nucleotides are TGTGCCAGCTCACCCTCGGCTTCAAACACTGAAGCTTTCTTT.

This clonotype was detected only a few times. This rearrangement joins TRBV29-1 to TRBJ2-3, with TRBD1 as a possible D gene (5 bases). Germline-derived CDR1 and CDR2 are SQVTM and ANQGSEA. Trimming removed 3 bases from V and 5 bases from J, with 15 bases in between. This CDR3 is 14 amino acids long. The CDR3, as DNA: TGCAGCGTTGACCTGGGCAGGGTCATAGATACGCAGTATTTT. Residues: CSVDLGRVIDTQYF.